This T cell receptor (beta chain) was sequenced for a study of beta chain features in type 1 diabetes. Across the whole study: Comparable age, gender and cell yields were observed in patients relative to healthy donors. General study points: Naive, central memory and Treg TCRB repertoires appeared more alike in patients than in healthy donors. Moderate but significant shortening of TCRB CDR3s was recorded in all four CD4+ subsets from Type 1 diabetes patients.

About this clone: Its antigen is currently unknown.

The length of the CDR3 is 13 residues. Trimming stripped 0 bases from V and 9 bases from J, with 10 bases between. Germline V CDR1 and CDR2: SGHAT, FQNNGV. Investigators reverse transcribed all isolated RNA, so they sequenced expressed TCRB transcripts. Profiled with immunoSEQ multiplex PCR; TCRdb holds only in-frame clones, not every one. The sample shows some 370,000 clones, 8.5% to 10% of them seen only once. A heparinised blood draw that averaged about 100 mL was obtained once from each donor. Markers CD45RO/CCR7/CD25/CD127/CD95/CD27 served to sort CD4+ naive, central memory, regulatory and stem cell-like memory cells.

This receptor was taken from a man in his thirties or forties with type 1 diabetes. The source material was central memory CD4+ T cells from blood. The V call is TRBV11-2, the J call TRBJ2-3; D call uncertain. CDR3 sequence: CASSLDRESTQYF. CDR3 bases: TGTGCCAGCAGCTTAGATCGAGAATCAACGCAGTATTTT.